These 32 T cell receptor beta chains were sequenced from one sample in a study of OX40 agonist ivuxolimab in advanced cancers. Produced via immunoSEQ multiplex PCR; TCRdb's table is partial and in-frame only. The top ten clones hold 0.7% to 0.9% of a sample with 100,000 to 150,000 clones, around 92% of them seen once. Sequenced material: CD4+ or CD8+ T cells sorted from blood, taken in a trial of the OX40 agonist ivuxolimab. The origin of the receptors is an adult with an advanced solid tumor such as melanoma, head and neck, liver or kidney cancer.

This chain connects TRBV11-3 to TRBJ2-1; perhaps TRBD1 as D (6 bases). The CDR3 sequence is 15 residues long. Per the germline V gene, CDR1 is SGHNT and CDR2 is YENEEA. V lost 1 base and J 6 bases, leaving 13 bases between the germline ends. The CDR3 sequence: CASSLGTEQPNEQFF. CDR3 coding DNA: TGTGCCAGCAGCTTAGGGACAGAGCAACCCAATGAGCAGTTCTTC.

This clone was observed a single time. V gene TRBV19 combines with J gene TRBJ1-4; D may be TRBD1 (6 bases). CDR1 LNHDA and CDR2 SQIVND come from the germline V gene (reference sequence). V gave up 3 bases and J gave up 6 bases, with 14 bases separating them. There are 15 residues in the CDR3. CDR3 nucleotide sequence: TGTGCCAGTAGTATTTACGGGGGGCGCGATGAAAAACTGTTTTTT. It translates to CASSIYGGRDEKLFF. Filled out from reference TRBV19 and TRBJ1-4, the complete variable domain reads DGGITQSPKYLFRKEGQNVTLSCEQNLNHDAMYWYRQDPGQGLRLIYYSQIVNDFQKGDIAEGYSVSREKKESFPLTVTSAQKNPTAFYLCASSIYGGRDEKLFFGSGTQLSVL.

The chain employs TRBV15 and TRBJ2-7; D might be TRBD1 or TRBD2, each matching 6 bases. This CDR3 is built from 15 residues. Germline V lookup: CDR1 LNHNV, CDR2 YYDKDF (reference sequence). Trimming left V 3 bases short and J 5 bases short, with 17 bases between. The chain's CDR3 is CATSRKSGGPNEQYF. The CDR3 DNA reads TGTGCCACCAGCAGGAAGTCCGGGGGCCCCAACGAGCAGTACTTC.

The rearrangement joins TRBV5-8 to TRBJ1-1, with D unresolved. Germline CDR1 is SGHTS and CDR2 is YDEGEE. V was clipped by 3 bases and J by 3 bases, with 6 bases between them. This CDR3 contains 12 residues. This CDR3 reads CASSWQYTEAFF. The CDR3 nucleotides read TGTGCCAGCAGCTGGCAATACACTGAAGCTTTCTTT.

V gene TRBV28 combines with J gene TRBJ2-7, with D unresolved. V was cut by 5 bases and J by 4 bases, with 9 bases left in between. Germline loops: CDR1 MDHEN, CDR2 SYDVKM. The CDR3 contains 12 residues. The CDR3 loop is CASSPRYYEQYF. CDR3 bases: TGTGCCAGCAGTCCACGATATTACGAGCAGTACTTC.

Here the CDR3 DNA reads TGTGCCAGTAGTAAACAGGGGTCCTATGAAGCTTTCTTT. This encodes CASSKQGSYEAFF. V gene TRBV19 combines with J gene TRBJ1-1; 7 nucleotides line up with TRBD1. The J segment lost 7 bases and the V segment lost 4 bases, leaving 6 bases of the junction unmatched. The CDR3 has 13 amino acids. The germline V gene encodes CDR1 LNHDA and CDR2 SQIVND (reference sequence). Full variable domain (outside the CDR3, taken from reference TRBV19 and TRBJ1-1): DGGITQSPKYLFRKEGQNVTLSCEQNLNHDAMYWYRQDPGQGLRLIYYSQIVNDFQKGDIAEGYSVSREKKESFPLTVTSAQKNPTAFYLCASSKQGSYEAFFGQGTRLTVV.

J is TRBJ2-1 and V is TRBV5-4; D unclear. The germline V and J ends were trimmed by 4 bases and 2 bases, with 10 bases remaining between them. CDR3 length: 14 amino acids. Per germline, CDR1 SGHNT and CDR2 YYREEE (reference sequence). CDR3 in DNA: TGTGCCAGCAGCCAGCGTGGTACCTACAATGAGCAGTTCTTC. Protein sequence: CASSQRGTYNEQFF.

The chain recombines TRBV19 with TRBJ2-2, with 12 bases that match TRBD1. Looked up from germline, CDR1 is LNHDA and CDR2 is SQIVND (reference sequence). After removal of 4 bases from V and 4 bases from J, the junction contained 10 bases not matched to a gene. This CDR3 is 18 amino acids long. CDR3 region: CASSTIGTGGIGTGELFF. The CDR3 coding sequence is TGTGCCAGTAGTACCATAGGGACAGGGGGCATTGGCACCGGGGAGCTGTTTTTT.

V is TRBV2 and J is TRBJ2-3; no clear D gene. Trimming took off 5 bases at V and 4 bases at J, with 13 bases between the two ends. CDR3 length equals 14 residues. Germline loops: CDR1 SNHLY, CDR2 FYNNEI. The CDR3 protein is CASSSDLTADTQYF. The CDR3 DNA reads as TGTGCCAGCAGTTCGGACCTTACTGCAGATACGCAGTATTTT.

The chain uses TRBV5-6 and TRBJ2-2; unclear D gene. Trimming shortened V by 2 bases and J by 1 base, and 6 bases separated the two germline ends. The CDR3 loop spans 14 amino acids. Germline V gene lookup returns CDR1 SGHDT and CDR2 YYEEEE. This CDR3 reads CASSFSWNTGELFF. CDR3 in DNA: TGTGCCAGCAGCTTCTCGTGGAACACCGGGGAGCTGTTTTTT.

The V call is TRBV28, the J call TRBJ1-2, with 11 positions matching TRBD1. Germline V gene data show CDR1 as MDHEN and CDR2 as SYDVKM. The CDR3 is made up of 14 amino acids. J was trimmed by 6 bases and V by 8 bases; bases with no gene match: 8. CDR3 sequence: CASCLPGQGDGYTF. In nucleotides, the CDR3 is TGTGCCAGCTGCCTTCCGGGACAGGGGGATGGCTACACCTTC.

CDR3 DNA: TGTGCCAGCAGCTTGAGGGGACTAGCGCTTGAGCAGTTCTTC. It encodes CASSLRGLALEQFF. The chain recombines TRBV5-8 with TRBJ2-1; TRBD2 matches 10 bases. The CDR3 covers 14 residues. The V segment lost 1 base and the J segment 9 bases; nucleotides outside the gene matches: 4. Germline V gene sequence: CDR1 SGHTS, CDR2 YDEGEE.

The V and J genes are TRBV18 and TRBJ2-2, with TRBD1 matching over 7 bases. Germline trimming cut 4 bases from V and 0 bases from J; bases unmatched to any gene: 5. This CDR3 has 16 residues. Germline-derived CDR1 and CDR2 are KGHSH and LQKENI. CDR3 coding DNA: TGTGCCAGCTCACGTCCGGGACAGCCGAACACCGGGGAGCTGTTTTTT. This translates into CASSRPGQPNTGELFF.

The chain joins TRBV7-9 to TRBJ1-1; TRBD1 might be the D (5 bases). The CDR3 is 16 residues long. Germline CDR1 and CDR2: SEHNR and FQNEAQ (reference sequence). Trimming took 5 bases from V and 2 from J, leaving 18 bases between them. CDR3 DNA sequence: TGTGCCAGCAGCCCCCAAGGCGGACAAGTAAACACTGAAGCTTTCTTT. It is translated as CASSPQGGQVNTEAFF.

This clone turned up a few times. In DNA, the CDR3 is TGTGCCAGCAGCTTAGATCAGAGGGGGAGTCCCTACAATGAGCAGTTCTTC. This sequence encodes CASSLDQRGSPYNEQFF. The J gene is TRBJ2-1, the V gene TRBV11-2, with D perhaps TRBD1 (6 bases). The V end was cut by 0 bases, the J end by 2 bases, with 14 bases between. The CDR3 runs 17 residues. Germline V lookup: CDR1 SGHAT, CDR2 FQNNGV. Variable domain in full (rest from reference TRBV11-2 and TRBJ2-1): EAGVAQSPRYKIIEKRQSVAFWCNPISGHATLYWYQQILGQGPKLLIQFQNNGVVDDSQLPKDRFSAERLKGVDSTLKIQPAKLEDSAVYLCASSLDQRGSPYNEQFFGPGTRLTVL.

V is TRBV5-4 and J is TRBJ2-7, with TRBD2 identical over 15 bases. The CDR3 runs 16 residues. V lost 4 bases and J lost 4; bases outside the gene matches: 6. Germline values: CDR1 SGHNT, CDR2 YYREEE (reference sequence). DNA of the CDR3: TGTGCCAGCAGCCAGGGACTAGCGGGAGGCCTATACGAGCAGTACTTC. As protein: CASSQGLAGGLYEQYF.

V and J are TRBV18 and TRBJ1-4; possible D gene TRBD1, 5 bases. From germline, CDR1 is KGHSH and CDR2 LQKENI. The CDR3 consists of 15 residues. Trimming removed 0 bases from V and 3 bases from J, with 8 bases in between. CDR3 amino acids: CASSPPGRANEKLFF. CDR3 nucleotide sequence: TGTGCCAGCTCACCACCGGGCAGGGCTAATGAAAAACTGTTTTTT.

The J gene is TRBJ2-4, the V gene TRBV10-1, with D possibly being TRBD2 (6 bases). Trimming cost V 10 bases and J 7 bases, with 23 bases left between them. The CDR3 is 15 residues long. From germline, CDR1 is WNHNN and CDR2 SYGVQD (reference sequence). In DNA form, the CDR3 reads TGCGCCAACCCCCCCCGGAGGGGAAATAGCAACATTCAGTACTTC. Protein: CANPPRRGNSNIQYF.

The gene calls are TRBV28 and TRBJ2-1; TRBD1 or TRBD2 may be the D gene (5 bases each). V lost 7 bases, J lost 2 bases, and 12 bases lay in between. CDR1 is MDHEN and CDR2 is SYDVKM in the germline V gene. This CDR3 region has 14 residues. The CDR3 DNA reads TGTGCCAGCACAGGGAGTTCGCCCTACAATGAGCAGTTCTTC. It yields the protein CASTGSSPYNEQFF.

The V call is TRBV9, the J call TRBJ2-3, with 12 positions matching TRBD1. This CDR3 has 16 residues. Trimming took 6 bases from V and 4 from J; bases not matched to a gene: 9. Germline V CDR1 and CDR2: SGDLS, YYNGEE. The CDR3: CASTEGQGASADTQYF. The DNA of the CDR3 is TGTGCCAGCACGGAGGGACAGGGGGCTTCAGCAGATACGCAGTATTTT. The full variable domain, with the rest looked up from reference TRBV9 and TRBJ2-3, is DSGVTQTPKHLITATGQRVTLRCSPRSGDLSVYWYQQSLDQGLQFLIQYYNGEERAKGNILERFSAQQFPDLHSELNLSSLELGDSALYFCASTEGQGASADTQYFGPGTRLTVL.

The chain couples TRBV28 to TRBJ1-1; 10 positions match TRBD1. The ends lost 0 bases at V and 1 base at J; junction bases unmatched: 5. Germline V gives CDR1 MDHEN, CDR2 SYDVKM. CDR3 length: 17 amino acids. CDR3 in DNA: TGTGCCAGCAGTTTATGGGGGACAGGGGCGGGGAACACTGAAGCTTTCTTT. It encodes CASSLWGTGAGNTEAFF.

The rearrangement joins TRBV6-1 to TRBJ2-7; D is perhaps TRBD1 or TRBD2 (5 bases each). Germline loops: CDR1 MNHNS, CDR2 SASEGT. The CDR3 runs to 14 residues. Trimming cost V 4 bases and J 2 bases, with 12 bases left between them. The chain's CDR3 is CASSVWQGAYEQYF. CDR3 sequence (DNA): TGTGCCAGCAGTGTTTGGCAGGGAGCCTACGAGCAGTACTTC.

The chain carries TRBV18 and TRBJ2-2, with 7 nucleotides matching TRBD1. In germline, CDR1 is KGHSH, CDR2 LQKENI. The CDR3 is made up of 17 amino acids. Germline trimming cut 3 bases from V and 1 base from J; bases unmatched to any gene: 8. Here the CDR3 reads CASSPGTRQGNTGELFF. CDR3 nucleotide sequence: TGTGCCAGCTCACCTGGAACTCGACAGGGGAACACCGGGGAGCTGTTTTTT.

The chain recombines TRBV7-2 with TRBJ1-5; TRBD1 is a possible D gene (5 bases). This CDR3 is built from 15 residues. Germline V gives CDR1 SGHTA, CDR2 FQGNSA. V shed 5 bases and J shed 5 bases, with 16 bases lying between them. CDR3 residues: CASSPTGGSDQPQHF. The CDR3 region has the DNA TGTGCCAGCAGCCCCACTGGGGGGTCAGATCAGCCCCAGCATTTT.

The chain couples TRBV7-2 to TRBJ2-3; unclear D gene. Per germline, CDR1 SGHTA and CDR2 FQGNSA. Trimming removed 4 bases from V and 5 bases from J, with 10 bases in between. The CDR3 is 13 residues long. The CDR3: CASSSSLGDTQYF. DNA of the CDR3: TGTGCCAGCAGCTCGTCCTTGGGAGATACGCAGTATTTT.

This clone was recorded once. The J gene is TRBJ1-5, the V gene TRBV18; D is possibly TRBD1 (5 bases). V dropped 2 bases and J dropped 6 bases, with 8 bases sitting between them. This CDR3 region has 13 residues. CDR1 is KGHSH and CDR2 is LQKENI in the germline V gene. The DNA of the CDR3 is TGTGCCAGCTCACCAGGGGGGGGTCAGCCCCAGCATTTT. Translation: CASSPGGGQPQHF.

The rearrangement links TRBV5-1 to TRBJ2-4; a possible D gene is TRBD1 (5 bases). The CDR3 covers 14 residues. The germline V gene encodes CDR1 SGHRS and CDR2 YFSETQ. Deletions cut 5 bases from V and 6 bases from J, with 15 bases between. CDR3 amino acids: CASSLGPGGNIQYF. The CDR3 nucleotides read TGCGCCAGCAGTCTGGGGCCCGGTGGAAACATTCAGTACTTC.

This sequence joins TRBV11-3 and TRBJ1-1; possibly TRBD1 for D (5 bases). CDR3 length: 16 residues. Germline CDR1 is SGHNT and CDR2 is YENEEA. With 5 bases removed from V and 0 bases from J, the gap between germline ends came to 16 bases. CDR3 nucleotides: TGTGCCAGCAGCCCAAGAGGTGGGACGGTGAACACTGAAGCTTTCTTT. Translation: CASSPRGGTVNTEAFF.

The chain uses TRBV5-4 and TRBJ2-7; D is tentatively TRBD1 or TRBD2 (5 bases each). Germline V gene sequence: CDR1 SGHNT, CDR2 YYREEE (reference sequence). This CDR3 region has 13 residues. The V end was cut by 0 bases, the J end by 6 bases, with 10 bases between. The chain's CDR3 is CASSLDSGGEQYF. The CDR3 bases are TGTGCCAGCAGCTTGGACTCTGGGGGCGAGCAGTACTTC.

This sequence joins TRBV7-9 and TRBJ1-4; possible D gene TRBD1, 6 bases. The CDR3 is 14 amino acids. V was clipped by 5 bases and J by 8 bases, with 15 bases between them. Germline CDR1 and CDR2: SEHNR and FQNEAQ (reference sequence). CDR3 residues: CASSPLQGSEKLFF. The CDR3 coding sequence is TGTGCCAGCAGCCCATTACAGGGATCCGAAAAACTGTTTTTT.

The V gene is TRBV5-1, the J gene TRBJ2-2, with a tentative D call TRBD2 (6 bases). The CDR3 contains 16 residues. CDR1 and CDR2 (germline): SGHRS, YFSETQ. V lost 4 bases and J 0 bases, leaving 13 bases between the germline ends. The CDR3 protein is CASSKGGRANTGELFF. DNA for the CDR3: TGCGCCAGCAGCAAGGGAGGCAGAGCGAACACCGGGGAGCTGTTTTTT.

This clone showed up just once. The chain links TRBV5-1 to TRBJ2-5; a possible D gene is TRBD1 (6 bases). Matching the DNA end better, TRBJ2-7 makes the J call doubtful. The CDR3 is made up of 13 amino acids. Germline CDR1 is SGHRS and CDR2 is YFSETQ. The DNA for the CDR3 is TGCGCCAGCAGCTTGGCCGGGACAAACGAGCAGTACTTC. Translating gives CASSLAGTNEQYF.